This T cell receptor beta chain was recorded in a study of CD8+ T cells in alopecia areata. Extraction of RNA preceded its reverse transcription into cDNA, which served as the sequencing template. Profiled with immunoSEQ multiplex PCR; TCRdb holds only in-frame clones, not every one. Here the sample spans hundreds of thousands of clones, 35% to 40% being singletons. In germline, CDR1 is MGHDK, CDR2 SYGVNS. Trimming pared 4 bases from V and 4 bases from J, leaving 14 bases between. The CDR3 covers 14 residues. The treatment denotes: oral pan-JAK inhibitor, 5-10 mg twice daily. The source is a human donor with alopecia areata. The sample in question was CD4+ T cells sorted from blood, obtained at approximately week 30, from a patient treated with tofacitinib. The V and J genes are TRBV25-1 and TRBJ2-7; D might be TRBD2 (6 bases). CDR3 loop: CASSVVGREYEQYF. The CDR3 coding sequence is TGTGCCAGCAGTGTTGTCGGGAGAGAATACGAGCAGTACTTC.